A selection of T cell receptor beta chains follows, all from one sample in a study of TIL therapy for anti-PD-1-resistant metastatic lung cancer. Here immunoSEQ multiplex PCR was the method, and the copy in TCRdb shows in-frame clones only, minus some. The sample lists about 47,000 clones; 65% to 90% were seen once. Sequenced material: blood, taken at baseline. All receptors come from a person between 25 and 79 years old with non-small cell lung cancer. The conserved cysteine and the conserved F or W are not part of the CDR3 here. Each record gives: CDR3 protein, D gene, V gene. D genes are given only for firm matches.

CDR3: ASSYAPGKYEQF
D: NA
V: TRBV6-5

CDR3: AWSWQGRIEQY
D: NA
V: TRBV30

CDR3: ASSLAIQGEAF
D: TRBD1
V: TRBV5-1

CDR3: ASSQNVGLINYEQY
D: NA
V: TRBV28

CDR3: ATSRIGGSNTGELF
D: NA
V: TRBV15

CDR3: ASRGTSGPYNEQF
D: TRBD2
V: TRBV23-1

CDR3: ASSSTGDTQY
D: TRBD1
V: TRBV7-2

CDR3: ASSQGAGTNTGELF
D: NA
V: TRBV4-3

CDR3: ASSDSVYEQY
D: NA
V: TRBV6-4

CDR3: ASSQVGPSGGSAKNIQY
D: TRBD2
V: TRBV4-3

CDR3: ASTRGDSSATNEKLF
D: TRBD1
V: TRBV28

CDR3: ASSPREDTQY
D: NA
V: TRBV18

CDR3: SASGGGSSSYNEQF
D: NA
V: TRBV20-1

CDR3: ASSVEGETQY
D: NA
V: TRBV9

CDR3: ASSKGLAGGDYEQY
D: TRBD2
V: TRBV11-2

CDR3: ASSPNHGGAYEQY
D: TRBD2
V: TRBV18

CDR3: ASSLTGTSGGTDTQY
D: TRBD2
V: TRBV18

CDR3: ASSHPGQGPSNEQF
D: TRBD1
V: TRBV4-3

CDR3: ASSQDRRGLAPSEQY
D: NA
V: TRBV3-1/TRBV3-2

CDR3: ASSYSMKERGTEAF
D: NA
V: TRBV6-2/TRBV6-3

CDR3: SVGGWGSGNTIY
D: NA
V: TRBV29-1

CDR3: ASTPGPPREQY
D: NA
V: TRBV10-2

CDR3: ASSDSPGGTDTQY
D: NA
V: TRBV6-4

CDR3: ASSTRQRYNSPLH
D: NA
V: TRBV6-5

CDR3: ASSLAGGASNQPQH
D: NA
V: TRBV7-2

CDR3: ASSWGEPGEQF
D: NA
V: TRBV7-2

CDR3: ASSSRLAGAMYEQY
D: TRBD2
V: TRBV7-9

CDR3: ATSDSGPLRETQY
D: NA
V: TRBV24-1

CDR3: ASSPRQGTSDTQY
D: TRBD1
V: TRBV7-8

CDR3: ASSPGTSGGGGETQY
D: TRBD2
V: TRBV11-3

CDR3: AIRAGGLTDTQY
D: TRBD2
V: TRBV10-3

CDR3: ASSGWRGGGELF
D: NA
V: TRBV2

CDR3: ASSTTGPHNQPQH
D: NA
V: TRBV6-5

CDR3: ASSQTGLAGGGEQY
D: TRBD2
V: TRBV3-1/TRBV3-2

CDR3: ATTEQYGKLITQY
D: NA
V: TRBV19

CDR3: ASSPRGQAYEQY
D: NA
V: TRBV18

CDR3: ASRSANTYEQY
D: NA
V: TRBV28

CDR3: ASSFETQY
D: NA
V: TRBV7-8

CDR3: ASSSLAEAKNIQY
D: TRBD2
V: TRBV5-1

CDR3: ASSTPGPSEETQY
D: NA
V: TRBV21-1

CDR3: ASSVTGTNTEAF
D: NA
V: TRBV9

CDR3: ASSKQETQY
D: NA
V: TRBV7-6

CDR3: ATQDRPNYGYT
D: NA
V: TRBV10-2

CDR3: ASSPGGARLYEQY
D: NA
V: TRBV7-9

CDR3: ASSQGRGSGDTQY
D: NA
V: TRBV4-3

CDR3: ASSRGEAGYT
D: NA
V: TRBV5-5

CDR3: SVGQLKETQY
D: NA
V: TRBV29-1